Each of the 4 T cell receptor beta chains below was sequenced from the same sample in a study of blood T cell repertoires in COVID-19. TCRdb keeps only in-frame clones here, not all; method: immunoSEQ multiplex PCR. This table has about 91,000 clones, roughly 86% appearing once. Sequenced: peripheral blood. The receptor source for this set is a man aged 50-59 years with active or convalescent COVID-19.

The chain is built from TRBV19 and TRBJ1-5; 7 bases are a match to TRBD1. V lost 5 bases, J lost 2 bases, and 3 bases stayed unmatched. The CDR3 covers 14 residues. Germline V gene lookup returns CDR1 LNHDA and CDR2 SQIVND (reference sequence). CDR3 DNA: TGTGCCAGTAGTGTAACAGGGGGCAATCAGCCCCAGCATTTT. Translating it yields CASSVTGGNQPQHF.

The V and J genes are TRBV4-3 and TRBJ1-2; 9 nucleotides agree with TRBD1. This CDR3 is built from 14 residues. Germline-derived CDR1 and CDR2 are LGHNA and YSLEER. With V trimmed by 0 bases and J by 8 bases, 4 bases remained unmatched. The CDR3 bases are TGCGCCAGCAGCCAAGATAAGACAGGGGGAGGCTACACCTTC. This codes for CASSQDKTGGGYTF.

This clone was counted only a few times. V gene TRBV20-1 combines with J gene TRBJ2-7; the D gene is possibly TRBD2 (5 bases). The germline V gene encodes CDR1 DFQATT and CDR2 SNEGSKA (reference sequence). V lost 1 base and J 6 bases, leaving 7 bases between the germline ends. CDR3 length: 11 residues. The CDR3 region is CSARAGIEQYV. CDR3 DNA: TGCAGTGCTAGAGCGGGGATCGAGCAGTACGTC.

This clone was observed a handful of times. DNA of the CDR3: TGTGCCAGCAGCCCCAGAGCGGGGGGGCCTAGCGGGGAGCTGTTTTTT. Translated, it gives CASSPRAGGPSGELFF. The chain links TRBV7-2 to TRBJ2-2, with 10 bases aligning to TRBD2. The CDR3 spans 16 residues. Looked up from germline, CDR1 is SGHTA and CDR2 is FQGNSA. The V segment lost 5 bases and the J segment 7 bases; nucleotides outside the gene matches: 10.